This TCR beta chain originates from a study of shared clonotypes between healthy human individuals. General study results and limits: The genetic and exposure-history diversity represented was limited by few donors.

Germline V gives CDR1 SNHLY, CDR2 FYNNEI. The V and J ends lost 5 bases and 3 bases, in that order; junction bases with no gene match: 6. The CDR3 spans 14 residues. Details on this clone: The antigen is unknown.

Sorted-subset replicate PCR reactions contained roughly 210 ng DNA, corresponding to roughly 29,000 T cell genomes. The table came from immunoSEQ multiplex PCR; TCRdb's copy has only in-frame clones and leaves some out. The sample carries hundreds of thousands of clones, 90% to 97% recorded once. The genes are TRBV2 and TRBJ2-7, with 8 bases lining up with TRBD1. Sample: naive CD4+ T cells sorted from blood. Subset given: CD45RA+ positively selected. This clonotype was obtained from a woman aged 25 to 39 in good health. The CDR3 nucleotides read TGTGCCAGCAGTCGACAGGGGTTAAACTACGAGCAGTACTTC. This translates into CASSRQGLNYEQYF.